The rows below give T cell receptor beta chains drawn from one sample of a study of blood T cell repertoires in COVID-19. Generated by immunoSEQ multiplex PCR, the TCRdb table keeps only in-frame clones and is missing some. The data hold about 170,000 clones, with approximately 80% observed a single time. Sequenced input: peripheral blood. The receptor set was obtained from a woman aged 70-85 years with COVID-19, enrolled during active disease. CDR3s include the opening cysteine and the closing phenylalanine or tryptophan. The D gene is left open where the match is weak. The size of a clone is reported for some rows only, either as once, few or many, or as a class for expanded clones.

v_call: TRBV27
j_call: TRBJ1-5
clone_size: few
d_call: TRBD1
cdr3_aa: CASSSGGHSNQPQHF
cdr3_nt: TGTGCCAGCAGTTCAGGGGGACATAGCAATCAGCCCCAGCATTTT

v_call: TRBV28
j_call: TRBJ2-7
clone_size: .
d_call: TRBD2
cdr3_aa: CASSLGSSGGEQYF
cdr3_nt: TGTGCCAGCAGTTTGGGGTCAAGCGGGGGCGAGCAGTACTTC

v_call: TRBV2
j_call: TRBJ2-3
clone_size: .
d_call: TRBD2
cdr3_aa: CASTTSGGKGDTQYF
cdr3_nt: TGTGCCAGCACGACTAGCGGGGGCAAAGGGGATACGCAGTATTTT

v_call: TRBV9
j_call: TRBJ2-1
clone_size: .
d_call: TRBD2
cdr3_aa: CASSVSGGGSYNEQFF
cdr3_nt: TGTGCCAGCAGCGTTAGCGGGGGGGGCTCCTACAATGAGCAGTTCTTC

v_call: TRBV9
j_call: TRBJ1-1
clone_size: .
d_call: .
cdr3_aa: CASSIRGFNTEAFF
cdr3_nt: TGTGCCAGCAGCATCCGGGGGTTTAACACTGAAGCTTTCTTT

v_call: TRBV30
j_call: TRBJ2-3
clone_size: .
d_call: TRBD1
cdr3_aa: CAWSSGTGEDTQYF
cdr3_nt: TGTGCCTGGAGTTCCGGGACAGGGGAGGATACGCAGTATTTT

v_call: TRBV18
j_call: TRBJ2-3
clone_size: .
d_call: .
cdr3_aa: CASSPDRSRKDTQYF
cdr3_nt: TGTGCCAGCTCACCGGACAGATCAAGGAAAGATACGCAGTATTTT

v_call: TRBV6-5
j_call: TRBJ1-2
clone_size: .
d_call: .
cdr3_aa: CASSYYGDYTF
cdr3_nt: TGTGCCAGCAGTTATTACGGGGACTACACCTTC

v_call: TRBV27
j_call: TRBJ1-4
clone_size: .
d_call: .
cdr3_aa: CASSLMGRGNEKLFF
cdr3_nt: TGTGCCAGCAGTTTAATGGGCAGGGGTAACGAAAAACTGTTTTTT

v_call: TRBV6-6
j_call: TRBJ2-3
clone_size: .
d_call: .
cdr3_aa: CASSYHITDTQYF
cdr3_nt: TGTGCCAGCAGTTACCACATCACAGATACGCAGTATTTT